A single T cell receptor beta chain is shown here with its context. Measured with immunoSEQ multiplex PCR; TCRdb has only the in-frame clones, and not every one. The table includes about 75,000 clones, around 91% detected once. These data belong to a study of technical replicates of blood from a few donors. The V end was cut by 6 bases, the J end by 5 bases, with 16 bases between. The CDR3 covers 14 residues. The germline gives CDR1 MNHEY, CDR2 SVGAGI. Sequenced: T cells isolated from PBMCs. The genes are TRBV6-5 and TRBJ1-1; D gene uncertain. The source of this sequence is a human donor in good health. Some clones in this sample may be carry-over from other donors' samples. The CDR3 DNA follows: TGTGCCAGCAGGCGGGTGCGGTCAGGAACTGAAGCTTTCTTT. It yields the protein CASRRVRSGTEAFF.